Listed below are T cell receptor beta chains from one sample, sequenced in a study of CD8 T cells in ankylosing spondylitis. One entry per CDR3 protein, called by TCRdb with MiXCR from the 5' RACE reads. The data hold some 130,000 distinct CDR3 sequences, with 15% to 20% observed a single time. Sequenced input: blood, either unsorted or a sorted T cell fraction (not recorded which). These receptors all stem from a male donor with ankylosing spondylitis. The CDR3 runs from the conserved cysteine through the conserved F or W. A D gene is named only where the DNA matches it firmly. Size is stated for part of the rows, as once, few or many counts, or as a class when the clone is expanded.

cdr3_nt: TGCGCCAGCACCTCCCCCTCTAGCGGGAGAGTTTACAATGAGCAGTTCTTC; cdr3_aa: CASTSPSSGRVYNEQFF; clone_size: few; v_call: TRBV4-1; j_call: TRBJ2-1; d_call: TRBD2
cdr3_nt: TGTGCCAGCAGCTCGAGAGCGGGAGTAGGCTCCTACGAGCAGTACTTC; cdr3_aa: CASSSRAGVGSYEQYF; clone_size: NA; v_call: TRBV7-2; j_call: TRBJ2-7; d_call: TRBD2
cdr3_nt: TGCGCCAGCAGCGGATCACTAGCGGGGACCTACGAGCAGTACTTC; cdr3_aa: CASSGSLAGTYEQYF; clone_size: many; v_call: TRBV5-1; j_call: TRBJ2-7; d_call: TRBD2
cdr3_nt: TGTGCCAGCAGCTTATGGGGGACAGGGCCGATCTATAATTCACCCCTCCACTTT; cdr3_aa: CASSLWGTGPIYNSPLHF; clone_size: few; v_call: TRBV11-2; j_call: TRBJ1-6; d_call: TRBD1
cdr3_nt: TGTGCCAGTAGTGACAGGGAGATCAGCAATCAGCCCCAGCATTTT; cdr3_aa: CASSDREISNQPQHF; clone_size: few; v_call: TRBV19; j_call: TRBJ1-5; d_call: TRBD1
cdr3_nt: TGTGCCAGCAGCTCTAGCGTCAGGGGCTACAATGAGCAGTTCTTC; cdr3_aa: CASSSSVRGYNEQFF; clone_size: NA; v_call: TRBV14; j_call: TRBJ2-1; d_call: NA
cdr3_nt: TGTGCCAGCAGCTCCGGACCCTCGAACACTGAAGCTTTCTTT; cdr3_aa: CASSSGPSNTEAFF; clone_size: few; v_call: TRBV5-4; j_call: TRBJ1-1; d_call: NA
cdr3_nt: TGCAGCGCCGGAGGGATGTCCTACAATGAGCAGTTCTTC; cdr3_aa: CSAGGMSYNEQFF; clone_size: few; v_call: TRBV29-1; j_call: TRBJ2-1; d_call: NA
cdr3_nt: TGTGCCAGTAGAACTTCGACAGGGGACTACGAGCAGTACTTC; cdr3_aa: CASRTSTGDYEQYF; clone_size: NA; v_call: TRBV19; j_call: TRBJ2-7; d_call: TRBD1
cdr3_nt: TGTGCCAGCATAACCTACGAGCAGTACTTC; cdr3_aa: CASITYEQYF; clone_size: NA; v_call: TRBV5-8; j_call: TRBJ2-7; d_call: NA
cdr3_nt: TGTGCCAGCAGCCAAGATAGGGCGGGAGTCGTCACCTACGAGCAGTACTTC; cdr3_aa: CASSQDRAGVVTYEQYF; clone_size: few; v_call: TRBV4-2; j_call: TRBJ2-7; d_call: TRBD2
cdr3_nt: TGTGCCAGCAGCCAAGGGCTCATCTCCTACGAGCAGTACTTC; cdr3_aa: CASSQGLISYEQYF; clone_size: few; v_call: TRBV4-2; j_call: TRBJ2-7; d_call: NA
cdr3_nt: TGTGCCAGCAGTGAAGCCCTACACGAGCAGTACTTC; cdr3_aa: CASSEALHEQYF; clone_size: few; v_call: TRBV2; j_call: TRBJ2-7; d_call: NA
cdr3_nt: TGTGCCAGCAGCGCAACGACAGGGGGCGGACTAGCGGGGAGCACAGATACGCAGTATTTT; cdr3_aa: CASSATTGGGLAGSTDTQYF; clone_size: NA; v_call: TRBV13; j_call: TRBJ2-3; d_call: TRBD2
cdr3_nt: TGTGCCACCAGCAGAGATAGGGTGGGTCAAGAGACCCAGTACTTC; cdr3_aa: CATSRDRVGQETQYF; clone_size: few; v_call: TRBV15; j_call: TRBJ2-5; d_call: NA
cdr3_nt: TGCGCCAGCAGCTTCCCTGGGACAGGGGGCTCCTACGAGCAGTACTTC; cdr3_aa: CASSFPGTGGSYEQYF; clone_size: NA; v_call: TRBV5-1; j_call: TRBJ2-7; d_call: TRBD1
cdr3_nt: TGTGCCAGCAGCCAAGATATGCGACAGGGGCAGTACTTC; cdr3_aa: CASSQDMRQGQYF; clone_size: NA; v_call: TRBV4-2; j_call: TRBJ2-7; d_call: TRBD1
cdr3_nt: TGTGCCAGCAGCGTAGGGGACAGCAACACTGAAGCTTTCTTT; cdr3_aa: CASSVGDSNTEAFF; clone_size: NA; v_call: TRBV9; j_call: TRBJ1-1; d_call: TRBD1
cdr3_nt: TGCGCCAGCAGCCCCAATCGTGGACAGGGAACGAAGTACTTC; cdr3_aa: CASSPNRGQGTKYF; clone_size: NA; v_call: TRBV4-3; j_call: TRBJ2-7; d_call: TRBD1
cdr3_nt: TGTGCCACCAGCGGCAGGGGTGCGGATTCACCCCTCCACTTT; cdr3_aa: CATSGRGADSPLHF; clone_size: few; v_call: TRBV15; j_call: TRBJ1-6; d_call: NA
cdr3_nt: TGCAGCGTTGAAAAGGACACTGAGCAGTTCTTC; cdr3_aa: CSVEKDTEQFF; clone_size: NA; v_call: TRBV29-1; j_call: TRBJ2-1; d_call: NA
cdr3_nt: TGTGCCACCAGTGATGGATTGGGTGGCTACACCTTC; cdr3_aa: CATSDGLGGYTF; clone_size: NA; v_call: TRBV24-1; j_call: TRBJ1-2; d_call: NA
cdr3_nt: TGTGCCAGCAGCCAGGAAGTTACTAGCGGTTCCTACGAGCAGTACTTC; cdr3_aa: CASSQEVTSGSYEQYF; clone_size: NA; v_call: TRBV4-2; j_call: TRBJ2-7; d_call: TRBD2
cdr3_nt: TGTGCCAGCAGTTTATCTCGGGTGGGCGAGCAGTACTTC; cdr3_aa: CASSLSRVGEQYF; clone_size: few; v_call: TRBV27; j_call: TRBJ2-7; d_call: NA
cdr3_nt: TGTGCCAGCAGTTCCCCGCCGGGCCACTACGAGCAGTACTTC; cdr3_aa: CASSSPPGHYEQYF; clone_size: NA; v_call: TRBV28; j_call: TRBJ2-7; d_call: NA
cdr3_nt: TGCGCCAGCAGCTTGGGCGTCGCCTACGAGCAGTACTTC; cdr3_aa: CASSLGVAYEQYF; clone_size: many; v_call: TRBV5-1; j_call: TRBJ2-7; d_call: NA
cdr3_nt: TGTGCCAGCAGCCATTTACAGGGGGCCACAGATACGCAGTATTTT; cdr3_aa: CASSHLQGATDTQYF; clone_size: few; v_call: TRBV7-9; j_call: TRBJ2-3; d_call: TRBD1
cdr3_nt: TGCAGTGCTAGAGCCGGGACCCGAGCGACCCAGTACTTC; cdr3_aa: CSARAGTRATQYF; clone_size: few; v_call: TRBV20-1; j_call: TRBJ2-5; d_call: NA
cdr3_nt: TGTGCCACCAGTGGGGTGCCCAGTCTCAATGAGCAGTTCTTC; cdr3_aa: CATSGVPSLNEQFF; clone_size: many; v_call: TRBV24-1; j_call: TRBJ2-1; d_call: NA
cdr3_nt: TGTGCCAGCAGTAGAGCAGGAGGAGAGCAGGGGATCGATGAGCAGTTCTTC; cdr3_aa: CASSRAGGEQGIDEQFF; clone_size: NA; v_call: TRBV27; j_call: TRBJ2-1; d_call: NA
cdr3_nt: TGTGCCAGCACCGACGAGAGACAAGAGACCCAGTACTTC; cdr3_aa: CASTDERQETQYF; clone_size: NA; v_call: TRBV12-3/TRBV12-4; j_call: TRBJ2-5; d_call: NA
cdr3_nt: TGCGCCAGCAGCCAAGTCGCGAGGCGAACTACTTCCTACGAGCAGTACTTC; cdr3_aa: CASSQVARRTTSYEQYF; clone_size: many; v_call: TRBV4-3; j_call: TRBJ2-7; d_call: NA
cdr3_nt: TGTGCCAGCAGCTTGACCTGGGGAGTCTACGAGCAGTACTTC; cdr3_aa: CASSLTWGVYEQYF; clone_size: few; v_call: TRBV5-6; j_call: TRBJ2-7; d_call: NA